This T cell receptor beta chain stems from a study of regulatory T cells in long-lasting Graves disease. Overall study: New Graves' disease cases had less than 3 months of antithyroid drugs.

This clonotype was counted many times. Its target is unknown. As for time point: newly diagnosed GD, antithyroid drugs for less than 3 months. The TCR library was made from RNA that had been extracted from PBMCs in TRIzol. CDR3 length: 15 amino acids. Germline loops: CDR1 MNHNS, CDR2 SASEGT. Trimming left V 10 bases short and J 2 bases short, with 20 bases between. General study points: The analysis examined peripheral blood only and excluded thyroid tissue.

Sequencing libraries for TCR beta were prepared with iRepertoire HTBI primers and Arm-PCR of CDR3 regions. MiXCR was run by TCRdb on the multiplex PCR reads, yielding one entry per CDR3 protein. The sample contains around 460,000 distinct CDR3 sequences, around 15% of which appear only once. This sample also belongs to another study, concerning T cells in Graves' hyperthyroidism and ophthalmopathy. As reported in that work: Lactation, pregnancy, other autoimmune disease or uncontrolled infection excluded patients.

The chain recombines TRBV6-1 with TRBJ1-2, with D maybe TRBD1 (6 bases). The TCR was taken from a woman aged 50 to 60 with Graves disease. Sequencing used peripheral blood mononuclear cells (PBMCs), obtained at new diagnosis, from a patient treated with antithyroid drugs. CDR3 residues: CAIRAWDKENYGYTF. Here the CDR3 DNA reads TGTGCCATCCGAGCCTGGGACAAGGAAAACTATGGCTACACCTTC.